Shown below are 14 T cell receptor beta chains from a single sample sequenced in a study of post-analysis software for immune sequencing data. Study-wide points: About five TRBV segments were more frequent in patients than controls; TRBV5-6, TRBV5-1 and TRBV20-1 belonged to this group.

For these receptors, no antigen is known. Presence of unique molecular identifiers characterized the TCR beta cDNA libraries. TCRdb re-analysed the PCR reads in MiXCR, keeping a single row per CDR3 protein. The sample shows about 540,000 distinct CDR3 sequences, 34% of them seen only once. The sequenced sample was blood. All receptors derive from a girl aged 2 to 17 with multiple sclerosis.

The J gene is TRBJ2-3, the V gene TRBV29-1; D may be TRBD2 (5 bases). Germline-derived CDR1 and CDR2 are SQVTM and ANQGSEA. This CDR3 has 13 amino acids. The V and J ends lost 4 bases and 5 bases respectively, with 13 bases between them. As DNA, the CDR3 is TGCAGCGTTGTTGGAGCGGCTAGAGATACGCAGTATTTT. It translates to CSVVGAARDTQYF.

This chain joins TRBV20-1 and TRBJ1-6; 8 bases align to TRBD1. CDR3 length: 13 residues. Germline V gene sequence: CDR1 DFQATT, CDR2 SNEGSKA (reference sequence). The trim removed 6 bases at V and 8 bases at J, leaving 6 bases unmatched. CDR3 sequence (DNA): TGCAGTGCAACCGGGACAGGTTATTCACCCCTCCACTTT. As protein: CSATGTGYSPLHF.

The V gene is TRBV7-6, the J gene TRBJ2-1; TRBD2 aligns across 8 bases. Matching the DNA end better, TRBJ2-7 makes the J call doubtful. CDR1 SGHVS and CDR2 FNYEAQ come from the germline V gene. The CDR3 is 16 residues long. The DNA of the CDR3 is TGTGCCAGCAGCTTAGAGAGAGCGGGGGCGTACAATGAGCAGTACTTC. This encodes CASSLERAGAYNEQYF.

The genes are TRBV20-1 and TRBJ2-7, with D perhaps TRBD2 (6 bases). V was clipped by 5 bases and J by 7 bases, with 18 bases between them. Looked up from germline, CDR1 is DFQATT and CDR2 is SNEGSKA (reference sequence). The CDR3 contains 13 residues. This CDR3 is CSAFTAGTGEQYF. The CDR3 DNA sequence: TGCAGTGCTTTTACGGCAGGGACTGGGGAGCAGTACTTC.

This clonotype occurred a few times. The CDR3 region is CSARGWGGNTGELFF. CDR3 DNA: TGCAGTGCTAGAGGATGGGGGGGGAACACCGGGGAGCTGTTTTTT. This chain connects TRBV20-1 to TRBJ2-2; TRBD2 aligns across 7 bases. V gave up 1 base and J gave up 1 base; unmatched junction bases: 3. Looked up from germline, CDR1 is DFQATT and CDR2 is SNEGSKA (reference sequence). The CDR3 loop spans 15 amino acids.

The rearrangement links TRBV3-1 to TRBJ2-5, with D perhaps TRBD2 (5 bases). This CDR3 comprises 12 residues. The V gene's germline CDR1 is LGHDT and CDR2 YNNKEL (reference sequence). V was shortened by 7 bases and J by 2 bases, with 8 bases between the two germline ends. The CDR3 loop is CASTGSQETQYF. The CDR3 nucleotides are TGTGCCAGCACGGGGTCTCAAGAGACCCAGTACTTC.

This clonotype was seen repeatedly, ten times or more. The rearrangement links TRBV7-2 to TRBJ2-1, with TRBD1 as a possible D gene (7 bases). The ends were cut back, 1 base at V and 13 bases at J, with 11 bases in the middle. The CDR3 has 12 amino acids. Germline V CDR1 and CDR2: SGHTA, FQGNSA. DNA of the CDR3: TGTGCCAGCAGCTTAGTACAGGGGACTCAGTTCTTC. The encoded protein is CASSLVQGTQFF.

The V call is TRBV12-3 or TRBV12-4, the J call TRBJ2-7; 9 bases map to TRBD1. The CDR3 extends over 14 amino acids. The trim removed 2 bases at V and 5 bases at J, leaving 4 bases unmatched. The CDR3 DNA is TGTGCCAGCAGTTTATTGGGACAGGGTAACGAGCAGTACTTC. It codes for CASSLLGQGNEQYF.

The V gene is TRBV5-1, the J gene TRBJ2-3; D is possibly TRBD2 (5 bases). The ends were cut back, 4 bases at V and 2 bases at J, with 17 bases in the middle. In germline, CDR1 is SGHRS, CDR2 YFSETQ. This CDR3 spans 16 amino acids. CDR3 DNA sequence: TGCGCCAGCAGCCCCGGACTCTACCGTTCCACAGATACGCAGTATTTT. Translating gives CASSPGLYRSTDTQYF.

CDR3 residues: CATSLKETQYF. As DNA, the CDR3 is TGTGCCACCAGCTTAAAAGAGACCCAGTACTTC. The chain combines TRBV24-1 with TRBJ2-5; D call uncertain. The length of the CDR3 is 11 residues. Germline V gene data show CDR1 as KGHDR and CDR2 as SFDVKD. Trimming shortened V by 7 bases and J by 3 bases, and 5 bases separated the two germline ends.

This clonotype has just a few counts. The chain carries TRBV20-1 and TRBJ1-2, with 7 bases fitting TRBD1. Looked up from germline, CDR1 is DFQATT and CDR2 is SNEGSKA (reference sequence). The CDR3 is 16 residues long. V lost 0 bases, J lost 4 bases, and 11 bases stayed unmatched. The CDR3 nucleotides read TGCAGTGCTAGAGATTCCGTCCAAGGGACAGTCTATGGCTACACCTTC. It codes for CSARDSVQGTVYGYTF.

V usage is TRBV25-1 and J usage is TRBJ1-6; tentatively, D is TRBD1 (5 bases). Per germline, CDR1 MGHDK and CDR2 SYGVNS. Trimming shortened V by 6 bases and J by 3 bases, and 9 bases separated the two germline ends. CDR3 length: 14 amino acids. CDR3: CASRRDGYNSPLHF. Here the CDR3 DNA reads TGTGCCAGCAGGAGGGACGGCTATAATTCACCCCTCCACTTT.

This clonotype appeared a few times. The chain employs TRBV5-6 and TRBJ1-2; TRBD1 matches at 7 bases. The CDR3 consists of 15 residues. J was trimmed by 0 bases and V by 5 bases; bases with no gene match: 7. Germline V CDR1 and CDR2: SGHDT, YYEEEE. In DNA form, the CDR3 reads TGTGCCAGCAGTACCGACAGGGAACCTAACTATGGCTACACCTTC. Translation gives CASSTDREPNYGYTF.

This clonotype was detected a few times. The rearrangement links TRBV27 to TRBJ2-7, with D possibly matching TRBD1 (6 bases). With 8 bases removed from V and 4 bases from J, the gap between germline ends came to 15 bases. The CDR3 runs 13 residues. Germline CDR1 is MNHEY and CDR2 is SMNVEV (reference sequence). In DNA form, the CDR3 reads TGTGCCAGCGCCAGGGGTGGCCTTTACGAGCAGTACTTC. Translated: CASARGGLYEQYF.